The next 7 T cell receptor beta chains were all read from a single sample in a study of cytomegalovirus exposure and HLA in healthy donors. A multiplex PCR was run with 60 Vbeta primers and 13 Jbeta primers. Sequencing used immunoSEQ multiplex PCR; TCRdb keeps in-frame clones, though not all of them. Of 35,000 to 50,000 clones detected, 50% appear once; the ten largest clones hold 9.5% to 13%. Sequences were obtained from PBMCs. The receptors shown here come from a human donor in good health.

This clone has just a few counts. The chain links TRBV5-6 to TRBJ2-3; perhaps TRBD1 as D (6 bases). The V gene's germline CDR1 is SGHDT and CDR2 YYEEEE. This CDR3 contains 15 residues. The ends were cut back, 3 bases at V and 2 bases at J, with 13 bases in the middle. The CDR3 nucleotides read TGTGCCAGCAGCTCCCCAGGGGTACACACAGATACGCAGTATTTT. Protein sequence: CASSSPGVHTDTQYF.

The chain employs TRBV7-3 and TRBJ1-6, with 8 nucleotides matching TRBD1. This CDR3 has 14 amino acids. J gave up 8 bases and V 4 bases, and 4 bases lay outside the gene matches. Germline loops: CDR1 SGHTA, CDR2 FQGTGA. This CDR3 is CASSWTGPDSPLHF. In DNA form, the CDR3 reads TGTGCCAGCAGCTGGACAGGGCCAGATTCACCCCTCCACTTT. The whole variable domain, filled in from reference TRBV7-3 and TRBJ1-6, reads GAGVSQTPSNKVTEKGKYVELRCDPISGHTALYWYRQSLGQGPEFLIYFQGTGAADDSGLPNDRFFAVRPEGSVSTLKIQRTERGDSAVYLCASSWTGPDSPLHFGNGTRLTVT.

This CDR3 is CAWSVMGGALSLADTQYF. In DNA form, the CDR3 reads TGTGCCTGGAGTGTGATGGGGGGGGCTTTATCTTTGGCAGATACGCAGTATTTT. The chain links TRBV30 to TRBJ2-3; TRBD2 might be the D (7 bases). The V end was cut by 0 bases, the J end by 4 bases, with 23 bases between. Germline V lookup: CDR1 GTSNPN, CDR2 SVGIG (reference sequence). The CDR3 runs 18 residues. The full variable domain, with the rest looked up from reference TRBV30 and TRBJ2-3, is SQTIHQWPATLVQPVGSPLSLECTVEGTSNPNLYWYRQAAGRGLQLLFYSVGIGQISSEVPQNLSASRPQDRQFILSSKKLLLSDSGFYLCAWSVMGGALSLADTQYFGPGTRLTVL.

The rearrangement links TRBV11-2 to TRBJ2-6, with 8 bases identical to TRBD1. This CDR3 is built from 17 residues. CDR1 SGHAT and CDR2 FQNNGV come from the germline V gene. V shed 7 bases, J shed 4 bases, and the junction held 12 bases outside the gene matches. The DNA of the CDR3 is TGTGCCAGCACCGGGGGACAGGAGTTGACCGGGGCCAACGTCCTGACTTTC. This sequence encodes CASTGGQELTGANVLTF.

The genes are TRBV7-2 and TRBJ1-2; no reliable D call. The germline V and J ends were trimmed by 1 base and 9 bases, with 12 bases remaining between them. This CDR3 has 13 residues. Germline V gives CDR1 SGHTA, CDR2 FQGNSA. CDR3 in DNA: TGTGCCAGCAGCTTAGATCTGGGAGGGAGCTACACCTTC. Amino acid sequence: CASSLDLGGSYTF.

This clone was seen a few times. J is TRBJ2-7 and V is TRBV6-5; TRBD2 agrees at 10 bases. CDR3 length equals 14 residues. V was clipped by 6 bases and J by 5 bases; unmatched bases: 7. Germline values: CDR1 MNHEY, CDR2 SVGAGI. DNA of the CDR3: TGTGCCAGCAGGGCTAGCGGGGGCATCAACGAGCAGTACTTC. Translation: CASRASGGINEQYF.

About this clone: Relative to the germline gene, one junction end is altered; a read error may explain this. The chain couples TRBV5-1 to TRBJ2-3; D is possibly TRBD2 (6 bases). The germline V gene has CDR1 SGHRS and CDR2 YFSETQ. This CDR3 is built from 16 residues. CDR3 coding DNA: TGTGCCAGCAGCTTGGCGGACGGGGGAAGCACAGATACGCAGTATTTT. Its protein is CASSLADGGSTDTQYF.